These T cell receptor beta chains were read from a single sample in a study of blood T cell repertoires in COVID-19. TCRdb keeps only in-frame clones here, not all; method: immunoSEQ multiplex PCR. The table lists 200,000 to 250,000 clones, under 85% of them singletons, with around 1.3% in the top ten. The sample taken for sequencing was peripheral blood. The receptors were gathered from a woman aged 25 to 39 with COVID-19, enrolled during active disease. CDR3s include the opening cysteine and the closing phenylalanine or tryptophan. The order of the fields is clone size, V gene, J gene, D gene, CDR3 DNA, CDR3 protein. D genes are given only for firm matches. Clone size is stated in some rows and not others, as once, few, many or a class when expanded.

size: NA; V: TRBV24-1; J: TRBJ1-2; D: TRBD1; DNA: TGTGCCACCAGTGATGGACAGGGGGCACATGGCTACACCTTC; CDR3: CATSDGQGAHGYTF
size: NA; V: TRBV7-2; J: TRBJ2-1; D: NA; DNA: TGTGCCAGCAGCTTAGGTCCTATCCTTGAGCAGTTCTTC; CDR3: CASSLGPILEQFF
size: NA; V: TRBV6-2/TRBV6-3; J: TRBJ1-4; D: TRBD1; DNA: TGTGCCAGCAGTCCCCGCGACAGGGGAATACGTGAAAAACTGTTTTTT; CDR3: CASSPRDRGIREKLFF
size: NA; V: TRBV30; J: TRBJ2-7; D: NA; DNA: TGTGCCTGGAGTTTCACCCGGACGGCTCTGGGAGGCGAGCAGTACTTC; CDR3: CAWSFTRTALGGEQYF
size: NA; V: TRBV28; J: TRBJ2-3; D: TRBD2; DNA: TGTGCCAGCAGTACCTATCTAGCGGTCTTTGCAGATACGCAGTATTTT; CDR3: CASSTYLAVFADTQYF
size: NA; V: TRBV7-9; J: TRBJ1-2; D: NA; DNA: TGTGCCAGCAGCGCCAGGGTGGATGGCTACACCTTC; CDR3: CASSARVDGYTF
size: NA; V: TRBV4-1; J: TRBJ1-1; D: TRBD1; DNA: TGCGCCAGCAGCCAAGATTCCCCGGGACAGAATTTGAACACTGAAGCTTTCTTT; CDR3: CASSQDSPGQNLNTEAFF
size: once; V: TRBV3-1/TRBV3-2; J: TRBJ2-5; D: TRBD2; DNA: TGTGCCAGCAGCCAAGACGGGGGGGTTAAGGCCTACTTC; CDR3: CASSQDGGVKAYF
size: once; V: TRBV13; J: TRBJ2-4; D: TRBD2; DNA: TGTGCCAGCAGCTTGGGGGGGACAGCCAAAAACATTCAGTACTTC; CDR3: CASSLGGTAKNIQYF
size: NA; V: TRBV28; J: TRBJ2-7; D: NA; DNA: TGTGCCAGCAGCTTAAGGGGGGGACACGGGGTGTTATTGCAGTACTTC; CDR3: CASSLRGGHGVLLQYF
size: NA; V: TRBV4-3; J: TRBJ1-2; D: TRBD1; DNA: TGCGCCAGCAGCCACAGCCGGGACAGGGGGGGATATGGCTACACCTTC; CDR3: CASSHSRDRGGYGYTF
size: NA; V: TRBV7-9; J: TRBJ2-7; D: NA; DNA: TGTGCCAGCAGCTCTACTCCCTACGAGCAGTACTTC; CDR3: CASSSTPYEQYF
size: NA; V: TRBV5-1; J: TRBJ1-4; D: TRBD1; DNA: TGCGCCAGCACCGTACCGACAGGGCCCGGTGAGGAACTGTTTTTT; CDR3: CASTVPTGPGEELFF
size: NA; V: TRBV29-1; J: TRBJ2-3; D: TRBD1; DNA: TGCAGCGTTGCTAGGACAGGGACCACAGATACGCAGTATTTT; CDR3: CSVARTGTTDTQYF
size: NA; V: TRBV7-2; J: TRBJ1-6; D: NA; DNA: TGTGCCAGCAGCTCAAACAGGAATTCACCCCTCCACTTT; CDR3: CASSSNRNSPLHF
size: NA; V: TRBV27; J: TRBJ2-7; D: NA; DNA: TGTGCCAGCAGTCTGATCGGGTCGGAGGCGTACTCCTACGAGCAGTACTTC; CDR3: CASSLIGSEAYSYEQYF
size: NA; V: TRBV4-3; J: TRBJ1-2; D: NA; DNA: TGCGCCAGCAGCCAAGTCTCCAGGAGGAGTGGCTACACCTTC; CDR3: CASSQVSRRSGYTF
size: NA; V: TRBV30; J: TRBJ1-5; D: TRBD1; DNA: TGTGCCTGGAGTTTAGGGGGCAAGGAGCCCCAGCATTTT; CDR3: CAWSLGGKEPQHF
size: NA; V: TRBV3-1/TRBV3-2; J: TRBJ2-5; D: NA; DNA: TGTGCCAGCAGCCAAGTTAACAGACTACAAGAGACCCAGTACTTC; CDR3: CASSQVNRLQETQYF
size: NA; V: TRBV11-2; J: TRBJ2-5; D: NA; DNA: TGTGCCAGCAGCTCCAGTCTGGGGGGGGCGAAGGTCCAAGAGACCCAGTACTTC; CDR3: CASSSSLGGAKVQETQYF
size: NA; V: TRBV4-3; J: TRBJ1-5; D: NA; DNA: TGCGCCAGCAGCCAAGAAAGCGGAGGAAGCCAGCCCCAGCATTTT; CDR3: CASSQESGGSQPQHF
size: once; V: TRBV28; J: TRBJ2-7; D: NA; DNA: TGTGCCAGCACCCCCGCAGGGGACATATACTACGAGCAGTACTTC; CDR3: CASTPAGDIYYEQYF
size: NA; V: TRBV14; J: TRBJ2-2; D: NA; DNA: TGTGCCAGCAGCCAAGTGCGGGGTATCACCGGGGAGCTGTTTTTT; CDR3: CASSQVRGITGELFF
size: few; V: TRBV10-3; J: TRBJ1-5; D: NA; DNA: TGTGCCATCAGTGGCAGGGTGGATAGCAATCAGCCCCAGCATTTT; CDR3: CAISGRVDSNQPQHF
size: NA; V: TRBV5-1; J: TRBJ2-3; D: TRBD2; DNA: TGCGCCAGCAGCTTGCGAGCGGGGGGGCAAGATACGCAGTATTTT; CDR3: CASSLRAGGQDTQYF
size: NA; V: TRBV30; J: TRBJ1-2; D: NA; DNA: TGTGCCTGGAGTGTTGGCAATCGGGACTATGGCTACACCTTC; CDR3: CAWSVGNRDYGYTF
size: many; V: TRBV4-1; J: TRBJ2-2; D: TRBD1; DNA: TGCGCCAGCAGCCCGGACAGGGTAACCGGGGAGCTGTTTTTT; CDR3: CASSPDRVTGELFF
size: NA; V: TRBV5-5; J: TRBJ2-1; D: TRBD2; DNA: TGTGCCAGCAGCTTCAGCGGGGGCCCTTACAATGAGCAGTTCTTC; CDR3: CASSFSGGPYNEQFF
size: NA; V: TRBV5-4; J: TRBJ1-2; D: NA; DNA: TGTGCCAGCAGCCCGGGGGATCTACCCCATGGCTACACCTTC; CDR3: CASSPGDLPHGYTF
size: NA; V: TRBV14; J: TRBJ2-5; D: TRBD2; DNA: TGTGCCAGCAGCCAAACGACTGGGGCTAGCGGGAGAGAGACCCAGTACTTC; CDR3: CASSQTTGASGRETQYF
size: NA; V: TRBV19; J: TRBJ1-5; D: NA; DNA: TGTGCCAGTAGTATACACAGGGCGGGTCAGCCCCAGCATTTT; CDR3: CASSIHRAGQPQHF
size: few; V: TRBV9; J: TRBJ2-3; D: NA; DNA: TGTGCCAGCAGCGCCGCGCTAGCTTCAGATACGCAGTATTTT; CDR3: CASSAALASDTQYF
size: once; V: TRBV7-3; J: TRBJ2-3; D: NA; DNA: TGTGCCAGCAGCCAAATGACCGGGACATATGGAGATACGCAGTATTTT; CDR3: CASSQMTGTYGDTQYF
size: NA; V: TRBV19; J: TRBJ2-5; D: TRBD2; DNA: TGTGCCAGTAGTACCGGGGGGAAGAGGCAAGAGACCCAGTACTTC; CDR3: CASSTGGKRQETQYF
size: NA; V: TRBV12-3/TRBV12-4; J: TRBJ2-7; D: NA; DNA: TGTGCCAGCAGTTATCTAGTTTCCAACGAGCAGTACTTC; CDR3: CASSYLVSNEQYF
size: few; V: TRBV9; J: TRBJ2-5; D: TRBD2; DNA: TGTGCCAGCAGCGTAGGTGGACTAGATGGGCAAGAGACCCAGTACTTC; CDR3: CASSVGGLDGQETQYF
size: NA; V: TRBV30; J: TRBJ2-3; D: TRBD2; DNA: TGTGCCTGGGACAGTAGCGGGAGGGCCGGGGGGACAGATACGCAGTATTTT; CDR3: CAWDSSGRAGGTDTQYF
size: NA; V: TRBV6-2/TRBV6-3; J: TRBJ2-2; D: TRBD2; DNA: TGTGCCAGCAGTTACCCGACTAGCGGGGGCCTCACGAACACCGGGGAGCTGTTTTTT; CDR3: CASSYPTSGGLTNTGELFF
size: NA; V: TRBV5-4; J: TRBJ2-5; D: TRBD2; DNA: TGTGCCAGCAGACACACCCTAGCGGGGGGCAGGGAGACCCAGTACTTC; CDR3: CASRHTLAGGRETQYF
size: NA; V: TRBV7-9; J: TRBJ2-3; D: TRBD2; DNA: TGTGCCAGCAGCCCGGCGGGGGTGGCGGATACGCAGTATTTT; CDR3: CASSPAGVADTQYF
size: once; V: TRBV3-1/TRBV3-2; J: TRBJ2-3; D: TRBD2; DNA: TGTGCCAGCAGCCGACGACTAGCGGGGGGTATCACAGATACGCAGTATTTT; CDR3: CASSRRLAGGITDTQYF
size: NA; V: TRBV21-1; J: TRBJ2-1; D: NA; DNA: TGTGCCAGCACCAAATCAGGACAGGGGGAGGACGACGAGCAGTTCTTC; CDR3: CASTKSGQGEDDEQFF
size: NA; V: TRBV10-3; J: TRBJ2-1; D: NA; DNA: TGTGCCATCAGTGAGAAAGGAAGAGGAGAGGAGCAGTTCTTC; CDR3: CAISEKGRGEEQFF
size: NA; V: TRBV27; J: TRBJ1-2; D: NA; DNA: TGTGCCAGTTCGACAGCTAATGCCGACTATGGCTACACCTTC; CDR3: CASSTANADYGYTF
size: NA; V: TRBV7-7; J: TRBJ1-3; D: TRBD1; DNA: TGTGCCAGCAGCCATAGCCAAGACAGGGGGCTTTTTGAAAACACCATATATTTT; CDR3: CASSHSQDRGLFENTIYF
size: NA; V: TRBV7-9; J: TRBJ1-5; D: NA; DNA: TGTGCCAGCGGGTCGGGTTACCAGCCCCAGCATTTT; CDR3: CASGSGYQPQHF
size: NA; V: TRBV7-9; J: TRBJ1-3; D: NA; DNA: TGTGCCAGCAGCTGGACAATGAGCTCTGGAAACACCATATATTTT; CDR3: CASSWTMSSGNTIYF
size: NA; V: TRBV24-1; J: TRBJ2-1; D: TRBD2; DNA: TGTGCCACCAGTGATCCCGGCGGGGGGAAGCGGGGGGACTACAATGAGCAGTTCTTC; CDR3: CATSDPGGGKRGDYNEQFF
size: NA; V: TRBV30; J: TRBJ2-3; D: NA; DNA: TGTGCCTGGGAGACCCCAGCGGATACGCAGTATTTT; CDR3: CAWETPADTQYF
size: NA; V: TRBV30; J: TRBJ2-1; D: NA; DNA: TGTGCCTGGAGTGTATCGGGAGTGAAGGAGCAGTTCTTC; CDR3: CAWSVSGVKEQFF
size: NA; V: TRBV6-1; J: TRBJ2-2; D: NA; DNA: TGTGCCAGCAGTGAATTTGCCCACGGCGGGGAGCTGTTTTTT; CDR3: CASSEFAHGGELFF
size: NA; V: TRBV9; J: TRBJ2-3; D: TRBD2; DNA: TGTGCCAGCAGCGGGGGACTAGCGGGGCGGACAGATACGCAGTATTTT; CDR3: CASSGGLAGRTDTQYF
size: NA; V: TRBV3-1/TRBV3-2; J: TRBJ2-5; D: NA; DNA: TGTGCCAGCAGCCAAGATAATACGGGGACCCAGTACTTC; CDR3: CASSQDNTGTQYF
size: NA; V: TRBV29-1; J: TRBJ1-2; D: NA; DNA: TGCAGCGTTCCCCAGGGGAGTAGCTATGGCTACACCTTC; CDR3: CSVPQGSSYGYTF
size: NA; V: TRBV27; J: TRBJ1-5; D: NA; DNA: TGTGCCAGCAGTCCTCTCAATCAGCCCCAGCATTTT; CDR3: CASSPLNQPQHF